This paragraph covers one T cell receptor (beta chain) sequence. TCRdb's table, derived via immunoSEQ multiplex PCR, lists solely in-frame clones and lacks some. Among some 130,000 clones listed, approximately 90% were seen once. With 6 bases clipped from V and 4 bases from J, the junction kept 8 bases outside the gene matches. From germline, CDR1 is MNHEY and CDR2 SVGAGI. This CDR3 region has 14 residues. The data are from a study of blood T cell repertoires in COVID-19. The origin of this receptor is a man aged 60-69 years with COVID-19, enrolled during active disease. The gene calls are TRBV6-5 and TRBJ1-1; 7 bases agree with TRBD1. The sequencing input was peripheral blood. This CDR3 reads CASRYDRVSTEAFF. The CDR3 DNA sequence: TGTGCCAGCAGATACGACAGGGTATCCACTGAAGCTTTCTTT.